Listed below are T cell receptor beta chains from one sample, sequenced in a study of blood T cell repertoires in COVID-19. TCRdb keeps only in-frame clones here, not all; method: immunoSEQ multiplex PCR. The data contain fewer than 350,000 clones, 88% of them singletons. Sequences were obtained from peripheral blood. The receptor source for this set is a man aged 18 to 30 with active or convalescent COVID-19. Each CDR3 is given with its conserved first and last residue. D genes are given only for firm matches. Expanded clones are given a class, and other clones once, few, many or no size at all.

J gene: TRBJ2-7
V gene: TRBV15
clone size: NA
D gene: TRBD2
CDR3 protein: CATSRETSGGAFDEQYF
CDR3 DNA: TGTGCCACCAGCAGGGAGACTAGCGGGGGGGCTTTCGACGAGCAGTACTTC

J gene: TRBJ1-3
V gene: TRBV2
clone size: NA
D gene: TRBD1
CDR3 protein: CASSVGGRGNTIYF
CDR3 DNA: TGTGCCAGCAGCGTAGGGGGCCGGGGAAACACCATATATTTT

J gene: TRBJ2-1
V gene: TRBV6-6
clone size: NA
D gene: TRBD1
CDR3 protein: CATRRDREQFF
CDR3 DNA: TGTGCCACCAGAAGGGACAGGGAGCAGTTCTTC

J gene: TRBJ2-3
V gene: TRBV4-1
clone size: NA
D gene: TRBD2
CDR3 protein: CASSQSSGAISDTQYF
CDR3 DNA: TGCGCCAGCAGCCAATCTAGCGGGGCGATTTCAGATACGCAGTATTTT

J gene: TRBJ2-3
V gene: TRBV9
clone size: NA
D gene: TRBD1
CDR3 protein: CASSALQGLSTDTQYF
CDR3 DNA: TGTGCCAGCAGCGCCCTACAGGGGCTAAGCACAGATACGCAGTATTTT

J gene: TRBJ2-7
V gene: TRBV4-1
clone size: NA
D gene: TRBD1
CDR3 protein: CASSPGQAYEQYF
CDR3 DNA: TGCGCCAGCAGCCCTGGACAGGCCTACGAGCAGTACTTC

J gene: TRBJ2-3
V gene: TRBV4-3
clone size: NA
D gene: TRBD2
CDR3 protein: CASSLVRGVDTQYF
CDR3 DNA: TGCGCCAGCAGCCTCGTGCGGGGGGTGGATACGCAGTATTTT

J gene: TRBJ2-7
V gene: TRBV13
clone size: NA
D gene: TRBD1
CDR3 protein: CASSPRTGSYEQYF
CDR3 DNA: TGTGCCAGCAGCCCTAGGACAGGCTCCTACGAGCAGTACTTC

J gene: TRBJ2-1
V gene: TRBV5-4
clone size: once
D gene: NA
CDR3 protein: CASSLLAAASSYNEQFF
CDR3 DNA: TGTGCCAGCAGCTTGTTGGCGGCGGCTAGCTCCTACAATGAGCAGTTCTTC

J gene: TRBJ2-1
V gene: TRBV9
clone size: once
D gene: TRBD2
CDR3 protein: CASSLVAGVIEQFF
CDR3 DNA: TGTGCCAGCAGCCTTGTGGCGGGGGTGATAGAGCAGTTCTTC

J gene: TRBJ2-5
V gene: TRBV27
clone size: NA
D gene: NA
CDR3 protein: CASSLGRAETQYF
CDR3 DNA: TGTGCCAGCAGTTTAGGCAGGGCAGAGACCCAGTACTTC

J gene: TRBJ1-2
V gene: TRBV6-5
clone size: NA
D gene: TRBD1
CDR3 protein: CASSDRQGTNYGYTF
CDR3 DNA: TGTGCCAGCAGCGACCGACAGGGGACCAACTATGGCTACACCTTC

J gene: TRBJ2-3
V gene: TRBV4-3
clone size: NA
D gene: TRBD1
CDR3 protein: CASSQDFGQGKDTQYF
CDR3 DNA: TGCGCCAGCAGCCAAGATTTCGGACAGGGGAAAGATACGCAGTATTTT

J gene: TRBJ2-1
V gene: TRBV7-6
clone size: once
D gene: NA
CDR3 protein: CASSSLAGYYNEQFF
CDR3 DNA: TGTGCCAGCAGCTCCCTCGCGGGGTACTACAATGAGCAGTTCTTC

J gene: TRBJ1-6
V gene: TRBV19
clone size: NA
D gene: NA
CDR3 protein: CASSLSSDSSYNSPLHF
CDR3 DNA: TGTGCCAGTAGTCTCTCCTCCGATAGCTCCTATAATTCACCCCTCCACTTT

J gene: TRBJ1-5
V gene: TRBV7-8
clone size: NA
D gene: NA
CDR3 protein: CASSLGRNQPQHF
CDR3 DNA: TGTGCCAGCAGCTTAGGGCGGAATCAGCCCCAGCATTTT

J gene: TRBJ2-7
V gene: TRBV5-1
clone size: once
D gene: NA
CDR3 protein: CASSSGQRYYEQYF
CDR3 DNA: TGCGCCAGCAGCTCGGGACAAAGATACTACGAGCAGTACTTC

J gene: TRBJ2-3
V gene: TRBV6-2/TRBV6-3
clone size: NA
D gene: TRBD2
CDR3 protein: CASSTTGTSPSQYF
CDR3 DNA: TGTGCCAGCAGTACTACCGGGACTAGCCCCTCGCAGTATTTT

J gene: TRBJ2-5
V gene: TRBV9
clone size: NA
D gene: TRBD2
CDR3 protein: CASSAPGGGETQYF
CDR3 DNA: TGTGCCAGCAGCGCTCCGGGGGGTGGAGAGACCCAGTACTTC

J gene: TRBJ2-3
V gene: TRBV19
clone size: NA
D gene: TRBD2
CDR3 protein: CASSIPPSGEDTQYF
CDR3 DNA: TGTGCCAGTAGTATACCCCCTAGCGGGGAAGATACGCAGTATTTT

J gene: TRBJ2-1
V gene: TRBV18
clone size: NA
D gene: TRBD2
CDR3 protein: CASSPSTAGSSVDEQFF
CDR3 DNA: TGTGCCAGCTCACCAAGCACAGCGGGGAGTTCGGTGGATGAGCAGTTCTTC

J gene: TRBJ1-1
V gene: TRBV21-1
clone size: NA
D gene: NA
CDR3 protein: CASSPRQGQPNTEAFF
CDR3 DNA: TGTGCCAGCAGCCCGAGGCAGGGACAGCCGAACACTGAAGCTTTCTTT

J gene: TRBJ1-6
V gene: TRBV11-1
clone size: many
D gene: NA
CDR3 protein: CASSFRGNNSPLHF
CDR3 DNA: TGTGCCAGCAGCTTCCGAGGAAATAATTCACCCCTCCACTTT

J gene: TRBJ2-7
V gene: TRBV27
clone size: NA
D gene: TRBD1
CDR3 protein: CASSGQSYEQYF
CDR3 DNA: TGTGCCAGCTCGGGACAGAGCTACGAGCAGTACTTC

J gene: TRBJ2-1
V gene: TRBV6-1
clone size: NA
D gene: NA
CDR3 protein: CASSELYGGEYNEQFF
CDR3 DNA: TGTGCCAGCAGTGAACTTTACGGGGGAGAGTACAATGAGCAGTTCTTC

J gene: TRBJ1-2
V gene: TRBV9
clone size: NA
D gene: TRBD1
CDR3 protein: CASSSGTGGNYGYTF
CDR3 DNA: TGTGCCAGCAGCTCCGGGACAGGGGGGAACTATGGCTACACCTTC

J gene: TRBJ2-7
V gene: TRBV5-5
clone size: NA
D gene: NA
CDR3 protein: CASGGGFSSYEQYF
CDR3 DNA: TGTGCCAGCGGGGGAGGCTTTAGCTCCTACGAGCAGTACTTC

J gene: TRBJ2-5
V gene: TRBV5-1
clone size: NA
D gene: TRBD1
CDR3 protein: CASSSGQGRQETQYF
CDR3 DNA: TGCGCCAGCAGCTCCGGACAGGGGCGACAAGAGACCCAGTACTTC

J gene: TRBJ1-2
V gene: TRBV13
clone size: NA
D gene: NA
CDR3 protein: CASSLGRSSRNYGYTF
CDR3 DNA: TGTGCCAGCAGCTTAGGGAGGAGTTCAAGAAACTATGGCTACACCTTC

J gene: TRBJ1-5
V gene: TRBV5-6
clone size: NA
D gene: NA
CDR3 protein: CASSPGNQPQHF
CDR3 DNA: TGTGCCAGCAGCCCGGGGAATCAGCCCCAGCATTTT

J gene: TRBJ2-1
V gene: TRBV19
clone size: NA
D gene: NA
CDR3 protein: CASSMMILSSYNEQFF
CDR3 DNA: TGTGCCAGTAGTATGATGATCCTGAGCTCCTACAATGAGCAGTTCTTC

J gene: TRBJ2-7
V gene: TRBV3-1/TRBV3-2
clone size: NA
D gene: TRBD1
CDR3 protein: CASSQGVIAGGLDEQYF
CDR3 DNA: TGTGCCAGCAGCCAAGGAGTAATCGCAGGGGGCCTGGACGAGCAGTACTTC

J gene: TRBJ1-2
V gene: TRBV6-5
clone size: NA
D gene: NA
CDR3 protein: CASNLPQYGYTF
CDR3 DNA: TGTGCCAGCAACCTACCACAGTATGGCTACACCTTC

J gene: TRBJ1-6
V gene: TRBV5-4
clone size: NA
D gene: NA
CDR3 protein: CASSLRTAGRSPLHF
CDR3 DNA: TGTGCCAGCAGCCTACGGACAGCCGGCCGTTCGCCCCTCCACTTT

J gene: TRBJ2-7
V gene: TRBV2
clone size: once
D gene: TRBD1
CDR3 protein: CASIHGTGGYEQYF
CDR3 DNA: TGTGCCAGCATCCACGGGACAGGGGGCTACGAGCAGTACTTC

J gene: TRBJ1-2
V gene: TRBV29-1
clone size: NA
D gene: NA
CDR3 protein: CSARTRYGYTF
CDR3 DNA: TGCAGCGCTCGAACTCGCTATGGCTACACCTTC

J gene: TRBJ1-1
V gene: TRBV5-8
clone size: NA
D gene: TRBD1
CDR3 protein: CASSLGAGGRAFF
CDR3 DNA: TGTGCCAGCAGCTTGGGGGCAGGGGGGCGAGCTTTCTTT

J gene: TRBJ2-7
V gene: TRBV5-5
clone size: NA
D gene: NA
CDR3 protein: CASSLAGGGGEQYF
CDR3 DNA: TGTGCCAGCAGCTTGGCTGGGGGCGGCGGCGAGCAGTACTTC

J gene: TRBJ2-5
V gene: TRBV12-5
clone size: NA
D gene: TRBD2
CDR3 protein: CASGLSGGARETQYF
CDR3 DNA: TGTGCTAGTGGTTTGTCGGGGGGGGCCAGAGAGACCCAGTACTTC

J gene: TRBJ2-1
V gene: TRBV7-3
clone size: NA
D gene: NA
CDR3 protein: CASTIGPEGNEQFF
CDR3 DNA: TGTGCCAGCACCATTGGACCGGAGGGGAATGAGCAGTTCTTC

J gene: TRBJ1-5
V gene: TRBV6-6
clone size: NA
D gene: TRBD1
CDR3 protein: CASSAGQDYQPQHF
CDR3 DNA: TGTGCCAGCAGTGCTGGACAGGACTATCAGCCCCAGCATTTT

J gene: TRBJ2-1
V gene: TRBV4-3
clone size: many
D gene: NA
CDR3 protein: CASSQDGQTYNEQFF
CDR3 DNA: TGCGCCAGCAGCCAAGATGGACAGACCTACAATGAGCAGTTCTTC

J gene: TRBJ1-2
V gene: TRBV3-1/TRBV3-2
clone size: NA
D gene: TRBD1
CDR3 protein: CASSPPSDRGHYGYTF
CDR3 DNA: TGTGCCAGCAGCCCACCTTCCGACAGGGGGCACTATGGCTACACCTTC

J gene: TRBJ2-7
V gene: TRBV7-9
clone size: NA
D gene: NA
CDR3 protein: CASSHQVTYEQYF
CDR3 DNA: TGTGCCAGCAGCCATCAGGTGACCTACGAGCAGTACTTC

J gene: TRBJ1-3
V gene: TRBV6-6
clone size: NA
D gene: NA
CDR3 protein: CASSYYRDGTGNTIYF
CDR3 DNA: TGTGCCAGCAGTTATTACAGGGATGGAACCGGAAACACCATATATTTT

J gene: TRBJ2-1
V gene: TRBV10-3
clone size: NA
D gene: NA
CDR3 protein: CAISDEGVGEQFF
CDR3 DNA: TGTGCCATCAGTGACGAGGGAGTGGGTGAGCAGTTCTTC

J gene: TRBJ1-4
V gene: TRBV19
clone size: NA
D gene: TRBD1
CDR3 protein: CATQAAGTTGEKLFF
CDR3 DNA: TGTGCCACCCAAGCCGCGGGTACGACAGGGGAAAAACTGTTTTTT

J gene: TRBJ1-5
V gene: TRBV27
clone size: NA
D gene: TRBD1
CDR3 protein: CASSGGQPNQPQHF
CDR3 DNA: TGTGCCAGCAGTGGGGGACAGCCCAATCAGCCCCAGCATTTT

J gene: TRBJ1-2
V gene: TRBV10-3
clone size: once
D gene: NA
CDR3 protein: CAISGQYSYTF
CDR3 DNA: TGTGCCATCAGTGGACAGTATAGCTACACCTTC

J gene: TRBJ2-2
V gene: TRBV12-5
clone size: few
D gene: NA
CDR3 protein: CASGLVLSRQGRSAGELFF
CDR3 DNA: TGTGCTAGTGGTTTGGTTTTAAGTCGGCAGGGCCGATCGGCCGGGGAGCTGTTTTTT

J gene: TRBJ2-2
V gene: TRBV7-6
clone size: NA
D gene: NA
CDR3 protein: CASSLARGQQNTGELFF
CDR3 DNA: TGTGCCAGCAGCTTAGCGCGAGGACAGCAGAACACCGGGGAGCTGTTTTTT

J gene: TRBJ1-2
V gene: TRBV25-1
clone size: NA
D gene: TRBD1
CDR3 protein: CASSGIGYRGRRGYTF
CDR3 DNA: TGTGCCAGCAGTGGAATAGGGTACAGGGGGCGCCGGGGCTACACCTTC

J gene: TRBJ1-4
V gene: TRBV7-9
clone size: NA
D gene: NA
CDR3 protein: CASSSPVELNEKLFF
CDR3 DNA: TGTGCCAGCAGCTCACCGGTAGAGCTTAATGAAAAACTGTTTTTT

J gene: TRBJ1-2
V gene: TRBV4-3
clone size: NA
D gene: NA
CDR3 protein: CASSQEPTGYTYYGYTF
CDR3 DNA: TGCGCCAGCAGCCAAGAACCCACAGGGTATACTTACTATGGCTACACCTTC